This TCR beta chain was sequenced for a study of CXCR3-negative and CXCR3-positive naive CD8 T cells. In the case of this clonotype: Its target is unknown.

Study-level results: Diversity ran similarly high across both naive subsets but far lower in memory CD8+ cells.

The study made its TRB cDNA libraries by 5' RACE, adding UMI labels. With the 5' RACE reads reprocessed, TCRdb shows one record per CDR3 protein and no DNA. The data include tens of thousands of distinct CDR3 sequences; the top ten clones carry more than 1.3%. The source is a human donor in good health. Some clones in this sample may be carry-over from other donors' samples. Sequenced input: naive CXCR3- CD8+ T cells from blood. Subset meaning: CD45RO-CCR7+CD27+CD95- naive CD8+ T cells lacking CXCR3 (TNR3-).

The CDR3: CASSWVEETQYF. The V and J genes are TRBV7-9 and TRBJ2-5. The CDR3 length is 12 residues. Germline V lookup: CDR1 SEHNR, CDR2 FQNEAQ (reference sequence).